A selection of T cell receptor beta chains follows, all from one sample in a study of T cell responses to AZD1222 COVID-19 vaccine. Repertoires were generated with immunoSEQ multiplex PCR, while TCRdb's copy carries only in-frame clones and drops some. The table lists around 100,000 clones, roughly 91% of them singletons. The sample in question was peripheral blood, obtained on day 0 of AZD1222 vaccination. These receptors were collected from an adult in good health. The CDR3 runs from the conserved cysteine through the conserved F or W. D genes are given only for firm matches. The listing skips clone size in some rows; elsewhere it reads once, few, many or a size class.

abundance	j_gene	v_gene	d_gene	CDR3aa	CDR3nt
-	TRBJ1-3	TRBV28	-	CASSSRTDTIYF	TGTGCCAGCAGTTCGCGGACAGACACCATATATTTT
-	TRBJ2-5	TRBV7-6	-	CASSLAGGPIIQETQYF	TGTGCCAGCAGCTTAGCGGGGGGCCCCATTATACAAGAGACCCAGTACTTC
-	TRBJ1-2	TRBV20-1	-	CSANYGYTF	TGCAGTGCTAACTATGGCTACACCTTC
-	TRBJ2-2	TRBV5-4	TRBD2	CASSSSRSGGVTGELFF	TGTGCCAGCAGCTCCAGTAGGTCCGGGGGGGTCACCGGGGAGCTGTTTTTT
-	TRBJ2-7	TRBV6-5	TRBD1	CASSLTGGSYEQYF	TGTGCCAGCAGCTTGACAGGGGGCTCCTACGAGCAGTACTTC
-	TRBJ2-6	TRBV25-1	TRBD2	CASSGTSGRPGGANVLTF	TGTGCCAGCAGTGGGACTAGCGGGAGGCCGGGGGGGGCCAACGTCCTGACTTTC
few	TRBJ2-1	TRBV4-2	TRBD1	CASSHADRGPTYNEQFF	TGTGCCAGCAGCCACGCAGACAGGGGGCCTACCTACAATGAGCAGTTCTTC
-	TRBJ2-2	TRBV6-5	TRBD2	CASGLAENTGELFF	TGTGCCAGCGGACTAGCGGAGAACACCGGGGAGCTGTTTTTT
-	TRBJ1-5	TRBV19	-	CASIPSKGVFGNQPQHF	TGTGCCAGTATCCCGTCCAAGGGGGTCTTCGGCAATCAGCCCCAGCATTTT
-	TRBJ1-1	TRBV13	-	CASSLTANTEAFF	TGTGCCAGCAGCTTAACGGCGAACACTGAAGCTTTCTTT
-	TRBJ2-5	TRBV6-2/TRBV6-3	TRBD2	CASSYLGTSGETQYF	TGTGCCAGCAGTTACTTAGGGACTAGCGGAGAGACCCAGTACTTC
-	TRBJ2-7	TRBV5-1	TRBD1	CASSLAKTGSSYEQYF	TGCGCCAGCAGCTTGGCCAAGACAGGGAGCTCCTACGAGCAGTACTTC
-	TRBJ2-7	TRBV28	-	CASSLVLVTYEQYF	TGTGCCAGCAGTTTAGTACTAGTAACCTACGAGCAGTACTTC
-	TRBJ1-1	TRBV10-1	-	CASSKTGMSNTEAFF	TGCGCCAGCAGTAAAACAGGGATGTCGAACACTGAAGCTTTCTTT
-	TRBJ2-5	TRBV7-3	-	CASSLGGPQETQYF	TGTGCCAGCAGCTTAGGGGGCCCCCAAGAGACCCAGTACTTC
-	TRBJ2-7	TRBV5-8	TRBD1	CASSYTGEPYEQYF	TGTGCCAGCAGCTACACAGGGGAACCCTACGAGCAGTACTTC
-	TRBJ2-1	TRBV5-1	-	CASSFGRDNEQFF	TGCGCCAGCAGCTTCGGCAGGGACAATGAGCAGTTCTTC
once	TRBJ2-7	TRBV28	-	CASTPPVGSYEQYF	TGTGCCAGCACCCCCCCGGTCGGTTCCTACGAGCAGTACTTC
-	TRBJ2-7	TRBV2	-	CASSASGVRGEQYF	TGTGCCAGCAGTGCGTCAGGGGTTCGAGGTGAGCAGTACTTC
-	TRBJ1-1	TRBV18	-	CASSPPVNILEAFF	TGTGCCAGCTCACCACCGGTCAACATCTTAGAAGCTTTCTTT
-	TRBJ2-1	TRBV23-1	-	CATAPGPSYNEQFF	TGCGCCACCGCCCCGGGCCCCTCCTACAATGAGCAGTTCTTC
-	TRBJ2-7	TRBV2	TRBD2	CASSEGVAGGYEQYF	TGTGCCAGCAGTGAAGGGGTAGCGGGAGGCTACGAGCAGTACTTC
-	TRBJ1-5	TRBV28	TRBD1	CASSKPLYRGSNQPQHF	TGTGCCAGCAGTAAACCCCTTTACAGGGGAAGCAATCAGCCCCAGCATTTT
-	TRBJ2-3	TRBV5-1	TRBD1	CASSSRDRVEDTQYF	TGCGCCAGCAGCTCCCGGGACAGGGTAGAAGATACGCAGTATTTT
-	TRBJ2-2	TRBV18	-	CASSPPIQGKNTGELFF	TGTGCCAGCTCACCACCGATCCAGGGGAAGAACACCGGGGAGCTGTTTTTT
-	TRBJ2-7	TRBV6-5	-	CASARLDEQYF	TGTGCCAGCGCTAGATTGGACGAGCAGTACTTC
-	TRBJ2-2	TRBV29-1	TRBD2	CSGAGEVTGELFF	TGCAGCGGAGCGGGAGAGGTCACCGGGGAGCTGTTTTTT
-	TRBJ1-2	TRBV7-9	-	CASSLTDYGYTF	TGTGCCAGCAGCTTGACAGACTATGGCTACACCTTC
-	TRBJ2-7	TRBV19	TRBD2	CASKKTSGSLAYEQYF	TGTGCCAGCAAGAAGACTAGCGGGAGTCTTGCCTACGAGCAGTACTTC
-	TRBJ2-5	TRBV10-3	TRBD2	CAISESRDRRWWVPGGSPQETQYF	TGTGCCATCAGTGAGTCGCGAGACAGAAGGTGGTGGGTCCCGGGGGGGAGCCCACAAGAGACCCAGTACTTC
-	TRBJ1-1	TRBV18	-	CASSPTSKPEAFF	TGTGCCAGCTCACCAACCAGCAAACCTGAAGCTTTCTTT
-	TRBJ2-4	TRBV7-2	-	CASSLGAADTIIQYF	TGTGCCAGCAGCTTAGGGGCGGCAGATACTATCATTCAGTACTTC
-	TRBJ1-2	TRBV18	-	CASSQTTNYGYTF	TGTGCCAGCTCACAGACTACGAACTATGGCTACACCTTC
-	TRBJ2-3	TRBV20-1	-	CRGGSPDTQYF	TGCAGGGGTGGGAGTCCAGATACGCAGTATTTT
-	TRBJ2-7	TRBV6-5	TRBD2	CASSVLAGENEQYF	TGTGCCAGCAGCGTTCTAGCGGGAGAGAACGAGCAGTACTTC
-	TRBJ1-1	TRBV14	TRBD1	CASSQGGRGDQGAFF	TGTGCCAGCAGCCAAGGCGGCAGGGGGGATCAGGGAGCTTTCTTT
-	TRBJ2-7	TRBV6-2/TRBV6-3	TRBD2	CASSLSGEYEQYF	TGTGCCAGCAGTCTTAGCGGGGAGTACGAGCAGTACTTC
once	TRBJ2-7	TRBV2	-	CASSAGSWGVGEQYF	TGTGCCAGCAGTGCTGGATCGTGGGGCGTAGGCGAGCAGTACTTC
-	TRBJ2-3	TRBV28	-	CASSATNTQYF	TGTGCCAGCAGTGCGACAAATACGCAGTATTTT
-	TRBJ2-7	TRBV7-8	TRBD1	CASTTYRGHVNYYEQYF	TGTGCCAGCACAACTTACAGGGGGCACGTCAACTACTACGAGCAGTACTTC
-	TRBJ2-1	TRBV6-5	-	CASSYGNEQFF	TGTGCCAGCAGTTACGGGAATGAGCAGTTCTTC
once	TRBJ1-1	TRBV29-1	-	CSVVNRVADTEAFF	TGCAGCGTTGTAAATAGGGTGGCGGACACTGAAGCTTTCTTT
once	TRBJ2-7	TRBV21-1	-	CASSNRDRLSYEQYF	TGTGCCAGCAGCAACCGGGACAGGTTGTCCTACGAGCAGTACTTC